This TCR beta chain was identified during a study of technical replicates of blood from several donors. The table came from immunoSEQ multiplex PCR; TCRdb's copy has only in-frame clones and leaves some out. Of about 83,000 clones detected, about 92% appear once; the ten largest clones hold about 0.27%. The source material was T cells isolated from PBMCs. This receptor was identified in a human donor in good health.

CDR3 sequence: CASRAGVSYEQYF. Written as DNA, the CDR3 is TGTGCCAGCAGGGCGGGTGTATCCTACGAGCAGTACTTC. This chain joins TRBV6-1 and TRBJ2-7, with D perhaps matching TRBD2 (5 bases). CDR3 size: 13 residues. Germline V gene sequence: CDR1 MNHNS, CDR2 SASEGT. With 6 bases removed from V and 1 base from J, the gap between germline ends came to 10 bases.